The clone carrying this T cell receptor beta chain was found once. Its matching antigen is unknown. V lost 2 bases and J lost 0, with 8 bases in between. Germline V gives CDR1 SGHTA, CDR2 FQGNSA. The CDR3 is made up of 15 amino acids. The data stem from a study of cytomegalovirus exposure and HLA in healthy donors. Findings and limits, study-wide: High specificity and sensitivity for cytomegalovirus status were reported for the classifier.

Profiling relied on immunoSEQ multiplex PCR, and the TCRdb table lists in-frame clones only, not all of them. The sample records under 75,000 clones, about 92% being singletons. Sequences were obtained from PBMCs. This TCR was sampled from a man aged 18 to 29 in good health and CMV-seropositive. The chain uses TRBV7-2 and TRBJ1-5; D unclear. CDR3 coding DNA: TGTGCCAGCAGCTTATCGCTAGCTAGCAATCAGCCCCAGCATTTT. Protein sequence: CASSLSLASNQPQHF. The whole variable domain, filled in from reference TRBV7-2 and TRBJ1-5, reads GAGVSQSPSNKVTEKGKDVELRCDPISGHTALYWYRQSLGQGLEFLIYFQGNSAPDKSGLPSDRFSAERTGGSVSTLTIQRTQQEDSAVYLCASSLSLASNQPQHFGDGTRLSIL.